This T cell receptor (beta chain) was profiled in a study of OX40 agonist ivuxolimab in advanced cancers. Germline CDR1 is SGHDT and CDR2 is YYEEEE. This CDR3 spans 16 amino acids. Trimming stripped 6 bases from V and 0 bases from J, with 19 bases between. As regards this clone: The antigen is undetermined.

This table comes from immunoSEQ multiplex PCR, and its TCRdb copy is limited to in-frame clones, with some not included. The sample gives approximately 68,000 clones, 85% to 90% of which show up once; 0.8% to 0.9% is in the top ten. Broader study findings: Partial responders at 0.1-3.0 mg/kg had among the lowest clonal expansion.

With baseline, cycle 4 day 1, and cycle 7 day 1 as timepoints, blood was sampled. The TCR sequence derives from an adult with an advanced solid tumor such as melanoma, head and neck, liver or kidney cancer. The genes are TRBV5-6 and TRBJ2-7, with D possibly called TRBD1 or TRBD2 (5 bases each). The sample consisted of CD4+ or CD8+ T cells sorted from blood, taken in a trial of the OX40 agonist ivuxolimab. CDR3 DNA: TGTGCCAGCACCACGGGGCGTGGGGCCCCCTCCTACGAGCAGTACTTC. Its translation: CASTTGRGAPSYEQYF.